These T cell receptor beta chains were read from a single sample in a study of blood T cell repertoires in COVID-19. The protocol was immunoSEQ multiplex PCR, while the TCRdb copy is restricted to in-frame clones and leaves out a portion. Among just under 65,000 clones, roughly 80% were seen once, and the ten largest hold roughly 41%. Sequencing was carried out using peripheral blood. The receptor set was obtained from a human donor in a cohort sampled during active COVID-19. Each CDR3 is given with its conserved first and last residue. Fields, in order: V gene, D gene, clone size, J gene, CDR3 DNA, CDR3 protein. D genes are given only for firm matches. Only part of the rows carry a size: once, few, many, or a class if the clone is expanded.

v_gene: TRBV28; d_gene: .; abundance: .; j_gene: TRBJ1-4; CDR3nt: TGTGCCAGCAGTTCTCACAGGGTTGGGGAAAAACTGTTTTTT; CDR3aa: CASSSHRVGEKLFF
v_gene: TRBV30; d_gene: TRBD1; abundance: .; j_gene: TRBJ1-2; CDR3nt: TGTGCCGAACACAGGGGGCCTAGCTATGGCTACACCTTC; CDR3aa: CAEHRGPSYGYTF
v_gene: TRBV6-2/TRBV6-3; d_gene: TRBD2; abundance: .; j_gene: TRBJ2-1; CDR3nt: TGTGCCAGCAGTTACTCGACTAGCGGGACCTATGAGCAGTTCTTC; CDR3aa: CASSYSTSGTYEQFF
v_gene: TRBV7-3; d_gene: .; abundance: .; j_gene: TRBJ2-3; CDR3nt: TGTGCCAGCAGCTTAAAGGCCGGGGGTGCAGATACGCAGTATTTT; CDR3aa: CASSLKAGGADTQYF
v_gene: TRBV6-2/TRBV6-3; d_gene: TRBD2; abundance: .; j_gene: TRBJ2-5; CDR3nt: TGTGCCAGCAGACCTAGCGGGGGGGAAGAGACCCAGTACTTC; CDR3aa: CASRPSGGEETQYF
v_gene: TRBV18; d_gene: .; abundance: few; j_gene: TRBJ1-2; CDR3nt: TGTGCCAGCTCACCACCGCGCCCCTATGGCTACACCTTC; CDR3aa: CASSPPRPYGYTF
v_gene: TRBV6-1; d_gene: .; abundance: .; j_gene: TRBJ1-5; CDR3nt: TGTGCCAGCAGTGAAGGGAGGGGTAGATTTCGGGAACAGCCCCAGCATTTT; CDR3aa: CASSEGRGRFREQPQHF
v_gene: TRBV30; d_gene: TRBD1; abundance: .; j_gene: TRBJ1-3; CDR3nt: TGTGCCTGGAGGTTCGGGGACAGGACAAGAAACACCATATATTTT; CDR3aa: CAWRFGDRTRNTIYF
v_gene: TRBV29-1; d_gene: TRBD1; abundance: .; j_gene: TRBJ1-6; CDR3nt: TGCAGCGCAAGGACAGGGGAAGGGTCACCCCTCCACTTT; CDR3aa: CSARTGEGSPLHF
v_gene: TRBV2; d_gene: TRBD1; abundance: .; j_gene: TRBJ2-7; CDR3nt: TGTGCCAGCACAGGGGGTATCTCCTACGAGCAGTACTTC; CDR3aa: CASTGGISYEQYF
v_gene: TRBV7-2; d_gene: TRBD1; abundance: .; j_gene: TRBJ1-6; CDR3nt: TGTGCCAGCAGCCCCCAGGACAGGGGACGGAGTAATTCACCCCTCCACTTT; CDR3aa: CASSPQDRGRSNSPLHF
v_gene: TRBV6-4; d_gene: TRBD1; abundance: .; j_gene: TRBJ2-3; CDR3nt: TGTGCCAGCAGCGTCGACAGGGACACAGATACGCAGTATTTT; CDR3aa: CASSVDRDTDTQYF
v_gene: TRBV11-3; d_gene: .; abundance: .; j_gene: TRBJ2-5; CDR3nt: TGTGCCAGCAGCTTAGGCGGGGGCCCCCAAGAGACCCAGTACTTC; CDR3aa: CASSLGGGPQETQYF
v_gene: TRBV2; d_gene: TRBD1; abundance: .; j_gene: TRBJ2-7; CDR3nt: TGTGCCAGCAGTCCCCGGACAGGGGTGCGCGAGCAGTACTTC; CDR3aa: CASSPRTGVREQYF
v_gene: TRBV3-1/TRBV3-2; d_gene: TRBD2; abundance: .; j_gene: TRBJ2-1; CDR3nt: TGTGCCAGCAGCCAGGGAGGGAGCAACAATGAGCAGTTCTTC; CDR3aa: CASSQGGSNNEQFF
v_gene: TRBV7-3; d_gene: .; abundance: .; j_gene: TRBJ1-1; CDR3nt: TGTGCCAGCAGCTTAGACGGAGCGAACACTGAAGCTTTCTTT; CDR3aa: CASSLDGANTEAFF
v_gene: TRBV5-4; d_gene: .; abundance: .; j_gene: TRBJ1-1; CDR3nt: TGTGCCAGTGCACCAACGGTGGGGGGGGCGAATTTAGACACTGAAGCTTTCTTT; CDR3aa: CASAPTVGGANLDTEAFF
v_gene: TRBV30; d_gene: .; abundance: .; j_gene: TRBJ1-1; CDR3nt: TGTGCCTGGATAAACAGGCCGAACACTGAAGCTTTCTTT; CDR3aa: CAWINRPNTEAFF
v_gene: TRBV27; d_gene: TRBD2; abundance: .; j_gene: TRBJ2-3; CDR3nt: TGTGCCAGCAGTCAAGCGGGGGCGGGCACAGATACGCAGTATTTT; CDR3aa: CASSQAGAGTDTQYF
v_gene: TRBV25-1; d_gene: .; abundance: .; j_gene: TRBJ1-1; CDR3nt: TGTGCCAGCAGTGATTGGCAGAACACTGAAGCTTTCTTT; CDR3aa: CASSDWQNTEAFF
v_gene: TRBV6-5; d_gene: .; abundance: .; j_gene: TRBJ2-7; CDR3nt: TGTGCCAGCAGGCGGGTGGGTTTCAACGAGCAGTACTTC; CDR3aa: CASRRVGFNEQYF
v_gene: TRBV27; d_gene: TRBD1; abundance: .; j_gene: TRBJ1-6; CDR3nt: TGTGCCAGCAATAGACAGGGTAATTCACCCCTCCACTTT; CDR3aa: CASNRQGNSPLHF
v_gene: TRBV19; d_gene: TRBD2; abundance: .; j_gene: TRBJ2-5; CDR3nt: TGTGCCAGTAGTATGACTTGGCGGGGGGGTGAGACCCAGTACTTC; CDR3aa: CASSMTWRGGETQYF
v_gene: TRBV29-1; d_gene: .; abundance: few; j_gene: TRBJ2-5; CDR3nt: TGCAGCGTTGTGAGGCACCAAGAGACCCAGTACTTC; CDR3aa: CSVVRHQETQYF
v_gene: TRBV29-1; d_gene: TRBD1; abundance: once; j_gene: TRBJ2-5; CDR3nt: TGCAGCGCCGGGACAGGGGGCACGGAGACCCAGTACTTC; CDR3aa: CSAGTGGTETQYF
v_gene: TRBV28; d_gene: TRBD1; abundance: .; j_gene: TRBJ2-7; CDR3nt: TGTGCCAGCAGCCCTACAGGGGGAGGCTCCTACGAGCAGTACTTC; CDR3aa: CASSPTGGGSYEQYF
v_gene: TRBV6-8; d_gene: .; abundance: .; j_gene: TRBJ2-7; CDR3nt: TGTGCCAGTCCCGGACAGCTGAGATCCGAGCAGTACTTC; CDR3aa: CASPGQLRSEQYF
v_gene: TRBV11-1; d_gene: .; abundance: once; j_gene: TRBJ2-7; CDR3nt: TGTGCCAGCAGCTTAGATATGCTCGGGGAGCAGTACTTC; CDR3aa: CASSLDMLGEQYF
v_gene: TRBV5-1; d_gene: TRBD1; abundance: .; j_gene: TRBJ2-3; CDR3nt: TGCGCCAGCAGCTTAGACAGGGCGCGCACAGATACGCAGTATTTT; CDR3aa: CASSLDRARTDTQYF
v_gene: TRBV4-1; d_gene: TRBD1; abundance: .; j_gene: TRBJ1-5; CDR3nt: TGCGCCAGCAGCTCCCGGGACAGGGGGCCCCAGCCCCAGCATTTT; CDR3aa: CASSSRDRGPQPQHF
v_gene: TRBV2; d_gene: TRBD1; abundance: .; j_gene: TRBJ2-5; CDR3nt: TGTGCCAGCAGGGGGACAGCGGAGACCCAGTACTTC; CDR3aa: CASRGTAETQYF
v_gene: TRBV10-3; d_gene: TRBD2; abundance: .; j_gene: TRBJ2-5; CDR3nt: TGTGCCATCAGTGATACGGGAGGAAGGGAGACCCAGTACTTC; CDR3aa: CAISDTGGRETQYF
v_gene: TRBV4-1; d_gene: .; abundance: .; j_gene: TRBJ2-1; CDR3nt: TGCGCCAGCAGCCAAGTGGTGGGGACAAGGCGGGGGTCGGAGCAGTTCTTC; CDR3aa: CASSQVVGTRRGSEQFF
v_gene: TRBV12-5; d_gene: TRBD1; abundance: .; j_gene: TRBJ1-2; CDR3nt: TGTGCTAGTGGTTTTCGAGGGGGCGAGTATGGCTACACCTTC; CDR3aa: CASGFRGGEYGYTF
v_gene: TRBV27; d_gene: TRBD1; abundance: .; j_gene: TRBJ2-1; CDR3nt: TGTGCCAGCAGTCGAATTCGGACAGGGGGTCACAATGAGCAGTTCTTC; CDR3aa: CASSRIRTGGHNEQFF
v_gene: TRBV5-6; d_gene: .; abundance: .; j_gene: TRBJ2-5; CDR3nt: TGTGCCAGCAGTTTCGGGGGAGAGACCCAGTACTTC; CDR3aa: CASSFGGETQYF
v_gene: TRBV6-5; d_gene: TRBD1; abundance: .; j_gene: TRBJ1-1; CDR3nt: TGTGCCAGCCACAGGGGGGGCTTCACTGAAGCTTTCTTT; CDR3aa: CASHRGGFTEAFF
v_gene: TRBV30; d_gene: .; abundance: .; j_gene: TRBJ1-2; CDR3nt: TGTGCCTGGACCCTAGGGGGGGCGCGGGGCTACACCTTC; CDR3aa: CAWTLGGARGYTF
v_gene: TRBV5-1; d_gene: .; abundance: .; j_gene: TRBJ1-2; CDR3nt: TGCGCCAGCAGCTCAGGACTGATTAACTATGGCTACACCTTC; CDR3aa: CASSSGLINYGYTF
v_gene: TRBV7-9; d_gene: .; abundance: .; j_gene: TRBJ2-3; CDR3nt: TGTGCCAGCAGCAGATTCGGGACAAACACAGATACGCAGTATTTT; CDR3aa: CASSRFGTNTDTQYF
v_gene: TRBV19; d_gene: TRBD1; abundance: .; j_gene: TRBJ1-4; CDR3nt: TGTGCCAGTAGGCGTACCGGGACAGGGAATGAAAAACTGTTTTTT; CDR3aa: CASRRTGTGNEKLFF
v_gene: TRBV28; d_gene: TRBD1; abundance: .; j_gene: TRBJ1-4; CDR3nt: TGTGCCAGCCTAAGACAGGGGGGAAAACTGTTTTTT; CDR3aa: CASLRQGGKLFF
v_gene: TRBV7-6; d_gene: .; abundance: .; j_gene: TRBJ2-7; CDR3nt: TGTGCCAGCAGCTTAGCAGGGAGCTCCTACGAGCAGTACTTC; CDR3aa: CASSLAGSSYEQYF
v_gene: TRBV5-5; d_gene: TRBD1; abundance: .; j_gene: TRBJ1-1; CDR3nt: TGTGCCAGCAGCAGCCGGGACAGGGGCACTGAAGCTTTCTTT; CDR3aa: CASSSRDRGTEAFF
v_gene: TRBV6-1; d_gene: .; abundance: once; j_gene: TRBJ2-1; CDR3nt: TGTGCCAGCAGTGAAGCGGGCAGGTGGAATGAGCAGTTCTTC; CDR3aa: CASSEAGRWNEQFF
v_gene: TRBV7-2; d_gene: TRBD2; abundance: .; j_gene: TRBJ2-5; CDR3nt: TGTGCCAGCAGCCGTTCCTCGGCGGGGGGCGAAGAGACCCAGTACTTC; CDR3aa: CASSRSSAGGEETQYF
v_gene: TRBV3-1/TRBV3-2; d_gene: TRBD1; abundance: once; j_gene: TRBJ2-5; CDR3nt: TGTGCCAGCAGCCGACAGGGGGCGATAGGAGAGACCCAGTACTTC; CDR3aa: CASSRQGAIGETQYF
v_gene: TRBV7-6; d_gene: .; abundance: .; j_gene: TRBJ1-1; CDR3nt: TGTGCCAGCAGCCCTGTGACTGAAGCTTTCTTT; CDR3aa: CASSPVTEAFF
v_gene: TRBV10-1; d_gene: TRBD2; abundance: .; j_gene: TRBJ2-5; CDR3nt: TGCGCCAGCAGTGATGCCCTAGCGGGGGGACAAGAGACCCAGTACTTC; CDR3aa: CASSDALAGGQETQYF
v_gene: TRBV7-3; d_gene: TRBD1; abundance: .; j_gene: TRBJ1-6; CDR3nt: TGTGCCAGCAGATCAGGGGGTTTCAATTCACCCCTCCACTTT; CDR3aa: CASRSGGFNSPLHF